This TCR beta chain was retrieved from a study of siplizumab effects on memory and regulatory T cells. Germline lookup yields CDR1 SGHTA and CDR2 FQGTGA. J was trimmed by 6 bases and V by 1 base; bases with no gene match: 6. This CDR3 is built from 14 residues. This clone has just one count. Its antigen remains unknown. This table comes from immunoSEQ multiplex PCR, and its TCRdb copy is limited to in-frame clones, with some not included. The table includes about 100,000 clones, over 90% detected once. Study-wide findings and caveats: The naive T cell population seemed more diverse than memory cells and seemed a major contributor to the alloresponse.

The sequenced sample consisted of non-Treg CD4+ T cells sorted from blood. This clonotype was sampled from a human donor in good health. The V gene is TRBV7-3, the J gene TRBJ2-7; 7 bases match TRBD2. This CDR3 reads CASSLMGGSVEQYF. Written as DNA, the CDR3 is TGTGCCAGCAGCTTAATGGGCGGGAGCGTCGAGCAGTACTTC.